Listed below are T cell receptor beta chains from one sample, sequenced in a study of T-cell reconstitution after alpha-beta-depleted transplantation in children. TCRdb re-called the PCR reads through MiXCR, storing one row per CDR3 protein. The sample has around 600,000 distinct CDR3 sequences; 20% to 25% are singletons. The sample in question was PBMCs, mostly from graft donor cells, obtained 360 days after TCRalphabeta/CD19-depleted stem cell transplant. Receptors originate from a boy under three years old who had a stem cell transplant for acute myeloid leukemia, so the T cells may come from the graft donor. The CDR3 runs from the conserved cysteine through the conserved F or W. Fields, in order: J gene, V gene, D gene, clone size, CDR3 protein, CDR3 DNA. The D gene is left open where the match is weak. Clone sizes are given selectively: once, few, many, or a class where the clone is expanded.

TRBJ2-1 | TRBV20-1 | NA | many | CSARDFRGQGKDEQFF | TGCAGTGCTAGAGATTTTAGAGGGCAGGGCAAGGATGAGCAGTTCTTC
TRBJ2-3 | TRBV12-3/TRBV12-4 | NA | NA | CASTLDSATDTQYF | TGTGCCAGCACCCTTGACTCGGCCACAGATACGCAGTATTTT
TRBJ1-3 | TRBV29-1 | TRBD1 | few | CSVSGTGVTGNTIYF | TGCAGCGTTTCGGGGACAGGGGTTACTGGAAACACCATATATTTT
TRBJ2-2 | TRBV7-9 | NA | many | CASSPGELFF | TGTGCCAGCAGCCCCGGGGAGCTGTTTTTT
TRBJ2-5 | TRBV7-9 | TRBD1 | many | CASTPTRQGRETQYF | TGTGCCAGCACCCCAACCCGACAGGGACGAGAGACCCAGTACTTC
TRBJ2-1 | TRBV4-3 | NA | few | CASSQVGVNEQFF | TGCGCCAGCAGCCAAGTAGGAGTAAATGAGCAGTTCTTC
TRBJ2-1 | TRBV29-1 | NA | few | CSVERGGSNEQFF | TGCAGCGTTGAGAGGGGGGGGAGCAATGAGCAGTTCTTC
TRBJ1-1 | TRBV5-5 | NA | NA | CASTQQGMDTEAFF | TGTGCCAGCACCCAACAGGGTATGGACACTGAAGCTTTCTTT
TRBJ1-1 | TRBV5-1 | TRBD1 | NA | CASSPGQGSDTEAFF | TGCGCCAGCAGCCCCGGACAGGGAAGTGACACTGAAGCTTTCTTT
TRBJ2-1 | TRBV30 | NA | NA | CAWRSGGDFDEQFF | TGTGCCTGGAGATCGGGCGGGGATTTCGATGAGCAGTTCTTC
TRBJ2-2 | TRBV20-1 | NA | many | CSAPGPANTGELFF | TGCAGTGCTCCGGGACCTGCGAACACCGGGGAGCTGTTTTTT